The T cell receptor beta chain described here comes from a study of shared clonotypes between healthy human individuals. Researchers ran the assay at a deep level. For sorted subsets, roughly 200 ng DNA per replicate equaled approximately 30,000 T cell genomes. Clones were read by immunoSEQ multiplex PCR, and TCRdb kept only the in-frame ones, dropping some. The sample shows some 1,600,000 clones, 95% to 99% of them seen only once. Trimming cost V 0 bases and J 2 bases, with 10 bases left between them. Germline values: CDR1 SGHTS, CDR2 YDEGEE. This CDR3 comprises 15 residues. Healthy HIV-negative adults with no recent acute infections or vaccinations were recruited as donors.

The clonotype was recovered from a man aged 30 to 45 in good health. The J gene is TRBJ2-3, the V gene TRBV5-8; possibly TRBD1 or TRBD2 for D (6 bases each). The sequenced sample consisted of naive CD4+ T cells sorted from blood. This sample's subset: CD45RA+ positively selected. CDR3 DNA: TGTGCCAGCAGCTTGGCGGCGGGACACACAGATACGCAGTATTTT. Amino acids: CASSLAAGHTDTQYF.